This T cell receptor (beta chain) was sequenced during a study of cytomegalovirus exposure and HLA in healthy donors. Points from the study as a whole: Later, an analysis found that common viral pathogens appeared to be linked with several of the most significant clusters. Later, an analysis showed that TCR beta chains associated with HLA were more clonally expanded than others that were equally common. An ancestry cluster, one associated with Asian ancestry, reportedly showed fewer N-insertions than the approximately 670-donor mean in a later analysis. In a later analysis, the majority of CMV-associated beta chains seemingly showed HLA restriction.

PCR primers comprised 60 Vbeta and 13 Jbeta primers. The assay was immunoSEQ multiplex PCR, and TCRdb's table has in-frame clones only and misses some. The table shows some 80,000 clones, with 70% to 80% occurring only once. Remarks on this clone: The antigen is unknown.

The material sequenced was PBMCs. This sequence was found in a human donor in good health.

CDR3 sequence reads: CAWSRSGEAFF. CDR3 sequence (DNA): TGTGCCTGGAGCCGGAGCGGTGAAGCTTTCTTT. This chain links TRBV30 with TRBJ1-1; D call uncertain. The V end lost 3 bases, the J end lost 7 bases, and 9 bases lay between the germline ends. CDR3 length: 11 amino acids. Germline CDR1 is GTSNPN and CDR2 is SVGIG (reference sequence).